This T cell receptor (beta chain) was profiled in a study of blood T cell repertoires in COVID-19 (dated by TCRdb to 2020 to 2021). Context from the whole study: Samples from collaborators originated in the United States, Italy and Spain and spanned both the acute and convalescent phases of COVID-19. The dataset comprised deeply sampled blood TCRbeta repertoires from subjects exposed to, actively infected with, or recovered from COVID-19. Where available, HLA class I and class II types were taken from metadata supplied by the sample provider and were not determined by assay-based typing. The repertoires were released in a freely available public database intended as a resource for research on the immune response to SARS-CoV-2. Samples were obtained from the ongoing ImmuneRACE study (first 160 participants) and from roughly 1,300 subjects provided by 6 global collaborators. The material from the prospective study consisted of cDNA or gDNA derived from T cells, B-cell-depleted T cells, or PBMCs. The sample metadata nearly always contained a de-identified subject ID, COVID-19 status, age in years and sex.

The immunoSEQ Assay, a bias-controlled multiplex PCR, was used to amplify TCRbeta CDR3 regions from genomic DNA. In the original analysis: The number of nucleated cells in each sample was estimated by amplification of reference gene primers within the assay. To quantify the absolute abundance of each unique TCRbeta CDR3 rearrangement, sequence reads were collapsed and filtered. For each sample, productive Simpson clonality was calculated by taking the square root of Simpson's diversity index across productive rearrangements. TCRdb holds this immuneACCESS table with in-frame rearrangements only. Some clones are missing; in checked studies, unresolved V genes explain under half, and the rest has no known cause. V, J and clone size were drawn from that table, and D and trimming were deduced from the DNA. Within this sample are 100,000 to 150,000 clones, with 86% of them counted one time only. The top ten clones comprise about 2.3% of the sample.

Participants in the prospective study were aged about 18 to 100 years, lived in some 24 United States geographic areas, and enrolled through a virtual design. In the prospective study, participants were assigned to cohorts based on the clinical history participants reported in a screening survey and a study questionnaire. Recovered participants in ImmuneRACE Cohort 3 were defined as having two consecutive negative NP/OP PCR tests, clearance from a healthcare professional, or resolution of symptoms. Each participant in the prospective study had whole blood, serum and a nasopharyngeal or oropharyngeal swab collected by mobile phlebotomists. Additional blood draws and questionnaires over an approximately 2-month period could optionally be provided by prospective study participants. Before DNA extraction, blood samples from the prospective study were shipped at room temperature or frozen. Study-level results and caveats: How much clinical and demographic metadata was included differed by source and by participant, and the metadata was provided uncurated.

A word on this clone: Its antigen target is currently unknown. No base quality information exists; no much larger clone differs at one position.

From the cysteine up to the phenylalanine, the CDR3 has a length of 13 residues. Just the 39-base CDR3 DNA is kept, in frame starting at base 1. Trimmed from V: 4 bases; trimmed from J: 8 bases; junction bases lacking a gene match: 4. Looking up the germline V gene yields CDR1 SNHLY and CDR2 FYNNEI. Source material: PBMCs or T cells enriched from blood (not recorded which). The chain is assembled from TRBV2 and TRBJ2-1; 8 middle bases align to TRBD2. This sequence was found in a woman in her fifties or sixties who had recovered from COVID-19. The CDR3 sequence is CASSVGGVYEQFF. The DNA sequence is TGTGCCAGCAGTGTCGGGGGGGTCTATGAGCAGTTCTTC.